The present entry profiles one TCR beta chain with its context. Its specificity is not known. The source of the sample is a study of cytomegalovirus exposure and HLA in healthy donors. The CDR3 length is 15 residues. V gave up 1 base and J gave up 1 base; unmatched junction bases: 1. The germline gives CDR1 LNHDA, CDR2 SQIVND (reference sequence). The primer mix had 60 Vbeta and 13 Jbeta primers. The method was immunoSEQ multiplex PCR; TCRdb's version includes in-frame clones alone and lacks a portion of them. The table records under 150,000 clones, 82% of them present only once. Study-wide results and limits: V- and J-gene trimming in TCR beta was tied to a missense DCLRE1C variant by an analysis performed later.

The chain combines TRBV19 with TRBJ2-5; TRBD2 matches 9 bases. The receptor was derived from a boy between 10 and 17 years old in good health and CMV-seronegative. The sequencing input was PBMCs. The CDR3 loop reads CASSIVGLAQETQYF. CDR3 nucleotide sequence: TGTGCCAGTAGTATAGTGGGACTAGCCCAAGAGACCCAGTACTTC.